Following are 2 T cell receptor beta chains from one sample sequenced in a study of tumor and adjacent non-tumor tissue in lung cancer. A modified ARM-PCR protocol with three rounds of nested PCR amplified TCRbeta. TCRdb used MiXCR to reprocess the multiplex PCR reads, holding one entry per CDR3 protein. Of tens of thousands of distinct CDR3 sequences in the sample, roughly three quarters were seen once. No cell sorting was done before RNA was extracted from the tissue. This non-tumor lung sample came from over 3 cm beyond the tumor edge. Material: distant non-tumor lung tissue. All receptors derive from a man aged 55 to 70 with non-small cell lung cancer.

This clonotype was seen a handful of times. This is likely a read error, given that the CDR3 carries no conserved phenylalanine or tryptophan at its end. The chain joins TRBV28 to TRBJ1-5; no definite D call. CDR3 length: 16 amino acids. The germline V gene encodes CDR1 MDHEN and CDR2 SYDVKM. V gave up 5 bases and J gave up 2 bases, with 16 bases separating them. DNA of the CDR3: TGTGCCAGCAGTACGCGGAGCGGTGATGGCAATCAGCCCCAGCATCTC. Its translation: CASSTRSGDGNQPQHL.

This clonotype was seen a single time. Sequence at one end of the junction differs from germline and may be a read error. The gene calls are TRBV20-1 and TRBJ1-6; D might be TRBD1 (5 bases). Germline CDR1 and CDR2: DFQATT and SNEGSKA (reference sequence). The CDR3 length is 18 residues. The CDR3 nucleotides are TGCAGTGCTAGTACGCCGGTACAGGTAACCTCCTATATTTCACCCCTCCACTTT. Translation gives CSASTPVQVTSYISPLHF.